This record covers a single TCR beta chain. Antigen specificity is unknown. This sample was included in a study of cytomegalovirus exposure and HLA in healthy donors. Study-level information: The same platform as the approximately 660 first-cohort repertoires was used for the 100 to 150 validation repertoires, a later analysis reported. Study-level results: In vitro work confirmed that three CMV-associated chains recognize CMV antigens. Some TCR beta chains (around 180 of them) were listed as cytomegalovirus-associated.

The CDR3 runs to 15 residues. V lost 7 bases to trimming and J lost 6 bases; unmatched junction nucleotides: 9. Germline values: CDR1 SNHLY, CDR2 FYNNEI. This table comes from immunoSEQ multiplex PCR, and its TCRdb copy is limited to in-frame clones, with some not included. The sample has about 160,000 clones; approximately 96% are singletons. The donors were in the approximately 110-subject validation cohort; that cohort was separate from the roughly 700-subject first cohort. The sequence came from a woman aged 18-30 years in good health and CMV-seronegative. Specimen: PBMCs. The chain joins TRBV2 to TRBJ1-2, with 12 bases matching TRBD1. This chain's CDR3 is CASTRMGQGAHGYTF. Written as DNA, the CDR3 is TGTGCCAGCACCCGAATGGGACAGGGGGCCCATGGCTACACCTTC.